This T cell receptor (beta chain) appears in the sequencing data of a study of shared clonotypes between healthy human individuals. Study-wide points: Rarefaction showed sorted-subset sequencing was incomplete despite large depth.

On this clone: No antigen is known for it.

CDR1 is SGHDT, CDR2 YYEEEE, per germline. The CDR3 loop spans 16 amino acids. V lost 4 bases and J lost 3; bases outside the gene matches: 11. This table comes from immunoSEQ multiplex PCR, and its TCRdb copy is limited to in-frame clones, with some not included. The sample has about 2.4 million clones, over 85% seen once; the top ten hold 0.36%. Material: naive CD4+ T cells from PBMCs. Stated subset: CD45RA+ positively selected. This receptor was identified in a man between 18 and 29 years old in good health. Some clones in this sample may be carry-over from other donors' samples. The V call is TRBV5-6, the J call TRBJ2-7, with 9 bases fitting TRBD2. The CDR3: CASSPDRLAVSYEQYF. CDR3 coding DNA: TGTGCCAGCAGCCCGGACCGACTAGCGGTTAGCTACGAGCAGTACTTC.